These 27 T cell receptor beta chains were all obtained from the same sample, sequenced in a study of blood T cell repertoires in COVID-19. Generated by immunoSEQ multiplex PCR, the TCRdb table keeps only in-frame clones and is missing some. The sample holds 300,000 to 500,000 clones; around 87% are singletons and the top ten take over 0.9%. The material sequenced was PBMCs or T cells enriched from blood (not recorded which). The receptors come from a woman aged 30 to 39 with acute COVID-19.

The chain uses TRBV7-2 and TRBJ2-4; the D is unclear. Trimming removed 0 bases at V and 8 bases at J, with 17 bases between. Per germline, CDR1 SGHTA and CDR2 FQGNSA. CDR3 length: 16 amino acids. The CDR3 nucleotides are TGTGCCAGCAGCTTAGCCCGGGTCGGAGAGAAAGACATTCAGTACTTC. It encodes CASSLARVGEKDIQYF.

This clone was detected only once. The V gene is TRBV7-2, the J gene TRBJ2-1; D not certain. CDR1 and CDR2 from the germline V gene are SGHTA and FQGNSA. CDR3 size: 12 residues. V lost 7 bases, J lost 10 bases, and 14 bases lay in between. The CDR3 loop is CASTLGLPEQFF. Here the CDR3 DNA reads TGTGCCAGCACCCTGGGCCTACCGGAGCAGTTCTTC. The complete variable domain, with remaining parts taken from reference TRBV7-2 and TRBJ2-1, reads GAGVSQSPSNKVTEKGKDVELRCDPISGHTALYWYRQSLGQGLEFLIYFQGNSAPDKSGLPSDRFSAERTGGSVSTLTIQRTQQEDSAVYLCASTLGLPEQFFGPGTRLTVL.

The gene calls are TRBV11-3 and TRBJ2-7; possibly TRBD1 for D (5 bases). Deletions cut 3 bases from V and 6 bases from J, with 9 bases between. Germline CDR1 and CDR2: SGHNT and YENEEA. The CDR3 spans 12 residues. This chain's CDR3 is CASSFSRGEQYF. CDR3 DNA sequence: TGTGCCAGCAGCTTTAGTAGGGGCGAGCAGTACTTC.

The chain uses TRBV2 and TRBJ2-1; 9 nucleotides line up with TRBD1. J gave up 4 bases and V 4 bases, and 5 bases lay outside the gene matches. The CDR3 length is 15 residues. Germline CDR1 and CDR2: SNHLY and FYNNEI. Here the CDR3 reads CASSAGQGLYNEQFF. In DNA, the CDR3 is TGTGCCAGCAGTGCGGGACAGGGTCTTTACAATGAGCAGTTCTTC.

This chain connects TRBV2 to TRBJ2-7; 7 bases are a match to TRBD1. With 6 bases clipped from V and 4 bases from J, the junction kept 9 bases outside the gene matches. The CDR3 extends over 14 amino acids. The germline V gene encodes CDR1 SNHLY and CDR2 FYNNEI. The CDR3 DNA sequence: TGTGCCAGCAGGGAACAGAGGGACAGATACGAGCAGTACTTC. Its protein is CASREQRDRYEQYF.

This rearrangement joins TRBV7-8 to TRBJ1-5; unclear D gene. In germline, CDR1 is SGHVS, CDR2 FQNEAQ. The V gene lost 1 base and the J gene lost 2 bases, with 6 bases spanning the gap. This CDR3 comprises 14 residues. CDR3 bases: TGTGCCAGCAGCTTAGTAGGAGGCAATCAGCCCCAGCATTTT. Its protein is CASSLVGGNQPQHF.

The chain joins TRBV2 to TRBJ1-4; D may be TRBD1 (6 bases). Trimming shortened V by 7 bases and J by 8 bases, and 20 bases separated the two germline ends. The germline V gene encodes CDR1 SNHLY and CDR2 FYNNEI. The length of the CDR3 is 15 residues. The CDR3 region has the DNA TGTGCCAGCAATTCACTAGGGGGGGCTGGGGAAAAACTGTTTTTT. Amino acid sequence: CASNSLGGAGEKLFF.

The chain combines TRBV7-6 with TRBJ2-7; 7 positions agree with TRBD1. In germline, CDR1 is SGHVS, CDR2 FNYEAQ. V lost 4 bases to trimming and J lost 4 bases; unmatched junction nucleotides: 16. The CDR3 spans 17 residues. In nucleotides, the CDR3 is TGTGCCAGCAGCTCCGTTATCGGACAGGAGAATCCATACGAGCAGTACTTC. Protein product: CASSSVIGQENPYEQYF.

This rearrangement joins TRBV30 to TRBJ2-2, with no clear D. With 4 bases removed from V and 1 base from J, the gap between germline ends came to 10 bases. CDR3 length: 14 amino acids. Per germline, CDR1 GTSNPN and CDR2 SVGIG (reference sequence). In DNA form, the CDR3 reads TGTGCCTGGAAACGAACTCAGAACACCGGGGAGCTGTTTTTT. Its translation is CAWKRTQNTGELFF.

The V call is TRBV25-1, the J call TRBJ1-4, with 7 bases that match TRBD1. The junction had 8 bases not matched to a gene; V was cut back by 5 bases and J by 5 bases. CDR1 is MGHDK, CDR2 SYGVNS, per germline. The CDR3 runs to 15 residues. CDR3 in amino acids: CASSIPGQSNEKLFF. Written as DNA, the CDR3 is TGTGCCAGCAGTATCCCGGGACAGAGCAATGAAAAACTGTTTTTT.

CDR3 sequence: CSVPTGQTTEAFF. The CDR3 DNA reads as TGCAGCGTTCCGACAGGGCAAACCACTGAAGCTTTCTTT. J is TRBJ1-1 and V is TRBV29-1, with 7 bases matching TRBD1. This CDR3 has 13 residues. Germline lookup yields CDR1 SQVTM and CDR2 ANQGSEA. Germline trimming cut 5 bases from V and 4 bases from J; bases unmatched to any gene: 7.

The chain couples TRBV6-5 to TRBJ1-1; no clear D. This CDR3 is 16 amino acids long. V lost 0 bases and J lost 3, with 14 bases in between. The germline V gene has CDR1 MNHEY and CDR2 SVGAGI. The CDR3 loop is CASSYSIGQAYTEAFF. In nucleotides, the CDR3 is TGTGCCAGCAGTTACTCGATTGGTCAGGCCTACACTGAAGCTTTCTTT.

The rearrangement links TRBV5-1 to TRBJ1-4, with TRBD1 identical over 9 bases. Unmatched junction bases numbered 5, after V lost 0 bases and J lost 8 bases. This CDR3 has 15 residues. CDR1 and CDR2 from the germline V gene are SGHRS and YFSETQ. The chain's CDR3 is CASSLGDRVVEKLFF. The DNA for the CDR3 is TGCGCCAGCAGCTTGGGGGACAGGGTCGTCGAAAAACTGTTTTTT.

The rearrangement links TRBV5-3 to TRBJ2-7; D is possibly TRBD2 (5 bases). TRBV5-3 is treated as an ORF (open reading frame) with a function not yet certain. V lost 0 bases and J 3 bases, leaving 13 bases between the germline ends. The CDR3 consists of 15 residues. CDR3 sequence: CARSLARELVYEQYF. The DNA of the CDR3 is TGTGCCAGAAGCTTGGCGAGGGAACTTGTCTACGAGCAGTACTTC.

The V call is TRBV18, the J call TRBJ1-1; D may be TRBD1 (6 bases). The CDR3 runs 12 residues. CDR1 is KGHSH, CDR2 LQKENI, per germline. V lost 3 bases, J lost 6 bases, and 8 bases lay in between. CDR3 bases: TGTGCCAGCTCACCTTGGGGGCCTGAAGCTTTCTTT. This codes for CASSPWGPEAFF.

The chain is built from TRBV6-5 and TRBJ1-2, with TRBD1 matching 7 bases. The CDR3 has 13 residues. Germline trimming cut 7 bases from V and 4 bases from J; bases unmatched to any gene: 6. From germline, CDR1 is MNHEY and CDR2 SVGAGI. The chain's CDR3 is CASILTGPYGYTF. CDR3 coding DNA: TGTGCCAGCATTCTGACAGGGCCCTATGGCTACACCTTC.

The chain uses TRBV6-5 and TRBJ1-5, with 7 bases fitting TRBD1. The V segment lost 8 bases and the J segment 5 bases; nucleotides outside the gene matches: 6. The CDR3 runs 13 residues. Looked up from germline, CDR1 is MNHEY and CDR2 is SVGAGI. The CDR3 nucleotides are TGTGCCAGCGGGGACAGAACTCATCAGCCCCAGCATTTT. Its translation: CASGDRTHQPQHF.

As regards this clone: The junction does not match germline at one end; this may be a read error. This chain uses TRBV2 with TRBJ2-1; 10 positions agree with TRBD2. The germline gives CDR1 SNHLY, CDR2 FYNNEI. This CDR3 spans 14 amino acids. Here the CDR3 reads CASSEARLAGEPFF. The CDR3 nucleotides read TGTGCCAGCAGTGAAGCCCGGCTAGCGGGGGAGCCGTTCTTC. The full variable domain, with the rest looked up from reference TRBV2 and TRBJ2-1, is EPEVTQTPSHQVTQMGQEVILRCVPISNHLYFYWYRQILGQKVEFLVSFYNNEISEKSEIFDDQFSVERPDGSNFTLKIRSTKLEDSAMYFCASSEARLAGEPFFGPGTRLTVL.

The chain employs TRBV27 and TRBJ1-1; 7 positions agree with TRBD1. Germline values: CDR1 MNHEY, CDR2 SMNVEV (reference sequence). V lost 7 bases and J lost 4; bases outside the gene matches: 12. The CDR3 is 15 residues long. This chain's CDR3 is CASNSRQGGGTEAFF. CDR3 DNA sequence: TGTGCCAGCAACTCCAGACAGGGAGGAGGCACTGAAGCTTTCTTT.

The J gene is TRBJ2-5, the V gene TRBV12-3 or TRBV12-4; 8 positions match TRBD2. CDR3 length: 13 residues. V lost 10 bases and J lost 5; bases outside the gene matches: 9. The CDR3 sequence: CATTGGERETQYF. DNA for the CDR3: TGTGCCACCACCGGGGGGGAGCGGGAGACCCAGTACTTC.

The CDR3 spells CASSRRDSQETQYF. CDR3 nucleotide sequence: TGTGCCAGCAGTCGACGGGACAGCCAAGAGACCCAGTACTTC. This chain joins TRBV27 and TRBJ2-5; TRBD1 aligns across 7 bases. CDR3 size: 14 residues. Germline CDR1 is MNHEY and CDR2 is SMNVEV (reference sequence). With V trimmed by 5 bases and J by 1 base, 4 bases remained unmatched.

The chain is built from TRBV6-5 and TRBJ2-7; 8 nucleotides agree with TRBD1. V lost 2 bases and J lost 3; bases outside the gene matches: 6. CDR3 length: 15 amino acids. Germline CDR1 and CDR2: MNHEY and SVGAGI. CDR3 sequence (DNA): TGTGCCAGCAGTTACGGACACACAGGGGGCTACGAGCAGTACTTC. Its translation is CASSYGHTGGYEQYF.

The chain combines TRBV5-1 with TRBJ1-2; D ambiguous. V lost 7 bases and J 4 bases, leaving 17 bases between the germline ends. In germline, CDR1 is SGHRS, CDR2 YFSETQ. The CDR3 loop spans 14 amino acids. The CDR3 sequence: CASGPGGGSYGYTF. CDR3 DNA sequence: TGCGCCAGCGGCCCCGGAGGAGGGAGCTATGGCTACACCTTC.

The chain has TRBV29-1 and TRBJ2-1; 7 positions agree with TRBD2. The CDR3 extends over 14 amino acids. Trimming removed 4 bases from V and 10 bases from J; junction bases left unmatched: 13. Germline V gene data show CDR1 as SQVTM and CDR2 as ANQGSEA. The CDR3 spells CSVGLALSVGEQFF. The CDR3 region has the DNA TGCAGCGTTGGACTAGCTTTATCGGTCGGAGAGCAGTTCTTC.

The chain has TRBV20-1 and TRBJ2-2; 9 bases map to TRBD2. J lost 6 bases, V lost 3 bases, and 5 bases had no gene match. CDR3 length: 14 amino acids. CDR1 is DFQATT, CDR2 SNEGSKA, per germline (reference sequence). CDR3 nucleotides: TGCAGTGCTAGTGCGGGGGGGGCCGCCGGGGAGCTGTTTTTT. Translation gives CSASAGGAAGELFF.

This clone came up a few times. The CDR3 sequence is CASSLRGGDSPLEAFF. CDR3 coding DNA: TGCGCCAGCAGCTTGAGGGGAGGGGATTCACCCCTTGAAGCTTTCTTT. This chain connects TRBV5-1 to TRBJ1-1, with D possibly being TRBD1 (5 bases). This CDR3 has 16 amino acids. V shed 1 base and J shed 7 bases, with 20 bases lying between them. Germline-derived CDR1 and CDR2 are SGHRS and YFSETQ.

The V and J genes are TRBV5-1 and TRBJ2-7; 7 bases fit TRBD1. Germline CDR1 is SGHRS and CDR2 is YFSETQ. J gave up 4 bases and V 1 base, and 8 bases lay outside the gene matches. The CDR3 consists of 15 residues. In DNA, the CDR3 is TGCGCCAGCAGCTTGTTCTTGGGACAGCAGTACGAGCAGTACTTC. Protein sequence: CASSLFLGQQYEQYF.